These 8 T cell receptor beta chains came from one sample sequenced in a study of blood T cells in healthy people across ages (dated by TCRdb to between 2014 and 2016). The protocol used for the library was 5' RACE. Instrument on record: Illumina HiSeq 2500. A second PCR of about 7 to 12 cycles was run with a J-beta primer mix and a sample-barcoded 5' primer. TCRdb applied fastp at Q25 and MiXCR to the public reads, then kept only in-frame beta chains. Rows merge per CDR3 protein into single entries with the most common DNA and genes. The sample table holds roughly 800,000 distinct CDR3 sequences, of which 25% to 30% were seen once. Less than 3.5% of the sample belongs to the ten largest clones. The same specimen was also included in a second study, on T cells of mothers and their children.

The material sequenced was blood. These receptors all stem from a boy aged 5 to 17 in good health.

This clonotype was counted only a few times. The gene calls are TRBV4-2 and TRBJ2-5; 8 bases are a match to TRBD2. The CDR3 extends over 16 amino acids. V lost 1 base to trimming and J lost 2 bases; unmatched junction nucleotides: 6. The V gene's germline CDR1 is LGHNA and CDR2 YNFKEQ. CDR3 residues: CASSQGTASGQETQYF. CDR3 DNA sequence: TGTGCCAGCAGCCAAGGAACGGCTAGCGGGCAAGAGACCCAGTACTTC.

V usage is TRBV3-1 and J usage is TRBJ2-7; D is undetermined. The germline CDR1 and CDR2 sequences are LGHDT and YNNKEL (reference sequence). The germline V and J ends were trimmed by 0 bases and 0 bases, with 12 bases remaining between them. This CDR3 region has 16 residues. The CDR3 loop reads CASSQEWGYSSYEQYF. The CDR3 DNA is TGTGCCAGCAGCCAAGAGTGGGGTTACAGCTCCTACGAGCAGTACTTC.

This clonotype was detected many times. Relative to the germline gene, one junction end is altered; a read error may explain this. The genes are TRBV12-3 or TRBV12-4 and TRBJ1-1; D call uncertain. The CDR3 has 13 amino acids. CDR3 bases: TGTGCCAGCAGCTTAGGTGGGGACACTGAAGCTTTCTTT. Protein sequence: CASSLGGDTEAFF.

The table lists this clonotype with a few counts. V gene TRBV3-1 combines with J gene TRBJ2-7; TRBD1 agrees at 7 bases. The ends lost 2 bases at V and 3 bases at J; junction bases unmatched: 7. There are 15 residues in the CDR3. Germline CDR1 LGHDT, CDR2 YNNKEL (reference sequence). The CDR3 is CASSQRGLSRYEQYF. CDR3 bases: TGTGCCAGCAGCCAAAGGGGGCTAAGCCGCTACGAGCAGTACTTC.

This clonotype was picked up a small number of times. The V call is TRBV29-1, the J call TRBJ2-4; unclear D gene. V was shortened by 3 bases and J by 0 bases, with 9 bases between the two germline ends. This CDR3 has 14 amino acids. Germline V gene lookup returns CDR1 SQVTM and CDR2 ANQGSEA. The CDR3 bases are TGCAGCGTTGACGGCACATCAGCCAAAAACATTCAGTACTTC. It encodes CSVDGTSAKNIQYF.

The V call is TRBV7-2, the J call TRBJ1-1; D gene unclear. V dropped 4 bases and J dropped 8 bases, with 14 bases sitting between them. Germline V gene sequence: CDR1 SGHTA, CDR2 FQGNSA. The CDR3 consists of 13 residues. Here the CDR3 DNA reads TGTGCCAGCAGCTATGATAGAGGCAGGGAAGCTTTCTTT. It specifies CASSYDRGREAFF.

This clonotype has just one count. The genes are TRBV21-1 and TRBJ2-3; whether TRBD2, the table's D call, matches the DNA was not checked. TRBV21-1 corresponds to a pseudogene. The CDR3 sequence is 16 residues long. The CDR3, as DNA: TGTGCCAGCAGCAACCGGACTAGCGGGAGTCCAGATACGCAGTATTTT. Protein: CASSNRTSGSPDTQYF.

This clonotype was seen a handful of times. This rearrangement joins TRBV7-9 to TRBJ1-1; unclear D gene. This CDR3 spans 11 amino acids. The germline V gene encodes CDR1 SEHNR and CDR2 FQNEAQ (reference sequence). Between the trimmed V and J ends, which lost 1 base and 13 bases, there was a span of 10 bases. The chain's CDR3 is CASSLDPKGFF. In DNA form, the CDR3 reads TGTGCCAGCAGCTTAGACCCGAAGGGTTTCTTT.